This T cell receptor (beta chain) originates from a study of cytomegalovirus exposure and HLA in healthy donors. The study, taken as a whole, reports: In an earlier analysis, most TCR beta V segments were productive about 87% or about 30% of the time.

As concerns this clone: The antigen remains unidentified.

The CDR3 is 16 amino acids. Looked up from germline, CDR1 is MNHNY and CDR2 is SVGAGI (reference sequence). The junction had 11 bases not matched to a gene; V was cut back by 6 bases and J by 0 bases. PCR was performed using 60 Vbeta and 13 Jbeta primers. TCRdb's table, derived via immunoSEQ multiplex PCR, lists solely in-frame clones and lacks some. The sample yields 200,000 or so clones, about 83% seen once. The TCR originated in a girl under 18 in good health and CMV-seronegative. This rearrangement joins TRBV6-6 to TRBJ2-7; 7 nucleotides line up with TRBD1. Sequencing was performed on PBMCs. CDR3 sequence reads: CASRQTPGQSSYEQYF. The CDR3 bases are TGTGCCAGCAGGCAAACCCCGGGACAGAGCTCCTACGAGCAGTACTTC.